This TCR beta chain was sequenced during a study of T cell responses to AZD1222 COVID-19 vaccine. Profiling relied on immunoSEQ multiplex PCR, and the TCRdb table lists in-frame clones only, not all of them. Here the sample spans roughly 170,000 clones, about 92% being singletons. Trimming took off 1 base at V and 1 base at J, with 8 bases between the two ends. Germline CDR1 reads SGHRS; CDR2 reads YFSETQ. CDR3 length equals 14 residues. Sequenced material: peripheral blood, taken on day 0 of AZD1222 vaccination. This chain connects TRBV5-1 to TRBJ1-1; D call uncertain. The source is an adult in good health. The CDR3 DNA is TGCGCCAGCAGCTTGTCGGCAGAGAACACTGAAGCTTTCTTT. Residues: CASSLSAENTEAFF.